The entry that follows covers one T cell receptor beta chain sequence. Clones were sequenced by immunoSEQ multiplex PCR, and TCRdb holds only the in-frame ones, with some missing. This table holds approximately 2.1 million clones, approximately 95% found once. This sample was included in a study of shared clonotypes between healthy human individuals. Specimen: naive CD4+ T cells from PBMCs. Specified subset: CD45RA+ positively selected. This receptor was taken from a man aged 18 to 30 in good health. Some clones in this sample may be carry-over from other donors' samples.

The CDR3 reads CASSLWWTSGRETQYF. CDR3 sequence (DNA): TGTGCCAGCAGCTTATGGTGGACTAGCGGGCGAGAGACCCAGTACTTC. The chain joins TRBV7-2 to TRBJ2-5; 11 positions match TRBD2. The germline V gene has CDR1 SGHTA and CDR2 FQGNSA. J gave up 4 bases and V 2 bases, and 6 bases lay outside the gene matches. The CDR3 extends over 16 amino acids. Full variable domain (missing parts from reference TRBV7-2 and TRBJ2-5): GAGVSQSPSNKVTEKGKDVELRCDPISGHTALYWYRQSLGQGLEFLIYFQGNSAPDKSGLPSDRFSAERTGGSVSTLTIQRTQQEDSAVYLCASSLWWTSGRETQYFGPGTRLLVL.